Each of the 27 T cell receptor beta chains below was sequenced from the same sample in a study of Graves' ophthalmopathy and Graves' hyperthyroidism. Using RNA transcripts, the TCR beta CDR3 regions were amplified. An opening RT-PCR round employed HTBI primers and preceded a second-round multiplex PCR. TCRdb used MiXCR to reprocess the multiplex PCR reads, holding one entry per CDR3 protein. The sample includes roughly 1.1 million distinct CDR3 sequences, less than 45% of them seen just once. Sequencing was carried out using peripheral blood or thyroid tissue (not recorded which). The source of these receptors is an adult man with Graves' hyperthyroidism.

This clonotype showed up many times. This chain joins TRBV12-3 or TRBV12-4 and TRBJ1-4, with TRBD1 identical over 10 bases. This CDR3 has 16 amino acids. V dropped 6 bases and J dropped 3; count of bases not matched to a gene: 7. CDR3 in DNA: TGTGCCAGCAGAAGCGACAGGGGGCCTGCTAATGAAAAACTGTTTTTT. Encoded protein: CASRSDRGPANEKLFF.

V gene TRBV5-1 combines with J gene TRBJ2-5; weak D call: TRBD1 (5 bases). The V gene's germline CDR1 is SGHRS and CDR2 YFSETQ. The CDR3 covers 14 residues. With 3 bases removed from V and 2 bases from J, the gap between germline ends came to 11 bases. The chain's CDR3 is CASSSGRIQETQYF. The CDR3 bases are TGCGCCAGCAGCTCAGGGCGGATACAAGAGACCCAGTACTTC. Drawing the rest from reference TRBV5-1 and TRBJ2-5, the complete variable domain is KAGVTQTPRYLIKTRGQQVTLSCSPISGHRSVSWYQQTPGQGLQFLFEYFSETQRNKGNFPGRFSGRQFSNSRSEMNVSTLELGDSALYLCASSSGRIQETQYFGPGTRLLVL.

The chain carries TRBV29-1 and TRBJ2-7; possibly TRBD1 for D (6 bases). Germline CDR1 and CDR2: SQVTM and ANQGSEA. Between the trimmed V and J ends, which lost 4 bases and 2 bases, there was a span of 12 bases. CDR3 length: 13 amino acids. The chain's CDR3 is CSVGRQETYEQYF. The CDR3 bases are TGCAGCGTTGGCCGACAGGAAACCTACGAGCAGTACTTC.

This clonotype has ten or more counts. The J gene is TRBJ2-5, the V gene TRBV12-3 or TRBV12-4; D is ambiguous. The CDR3 is made up of 12 amino acids. Deletions cut 5 bases from V and 6 bases from J, with 10 bases between. The CDR3, as DNA: TGTGCCAGCAGTCTGCCCCCAAAGACCCAGTACTTC. It is translated as CASSLPPKTQYF.

This clonotype was recorded many times. The chain is built from TRBV12-3 or TRBV12-4 and TRBJ1-5, with a weak D call TRBD1 (5 bases). The V gene lost 5 bases and the J gene lost 0 bases, with 11 bases spanning the gap. The CDR3 loop spans 15 amino acids. The CDR3 here is CASSTGTHSNQPQHF. CDR3 sequence (DNA): TGTGCCAGCAGTACCGGGACGCATAGCAATCAGCCCCAGCATTTT.

The chain employs TRBV20-1 and TRBJ1-5; D call uncertain. V lost 5 bases, J lost 1 base, and 18 bases lay in between. The CDR3 length is 16 residues. The germline gives CDR1 DFQATT, CDR2 SNEGSKA (reference sequence). In nucleotides, the CDR3 is TGCAGTGCTGACCGCATGGATTGGTCCAGCAATCAGCCCCAGCATTTT. Translation: CSADRMDWSSNQPQHF.

This clonotype was counted ten times or more. This rearrangement joins TRBV20-1 to TRBJ1-5; D uncertain. V dropped 0 bases and J dropped 1 base, with 7 bases sitting between them. Germline assignment: CDR1 DFQATT and CDR2 SNEGSKA (reference sequence). The CDR3 is 14 amino acids. The chain's CDR3 is CSARDFWSNQPQHF. In DNA form, the CDR3 reads TGCAGTGCTAGAGATTTTTGGAGCAATCAGCCCCAGCATTTT.

In this sample, this clonotype turned up a few times. The V gene is TRBV7-2, the J gene TRBJ1-5; unclear D gene. The CDR3 covers 15 residues. Germline-derived CDR1 and CDR2 are SGHTA and FQGNSA. The germline V and J ends were trimmed by 2 bases and 4 bases, with 12 bases remaining between them. The CDR3 region has the DNA TGTGCCAGCAGCTTATGGATCTCGCTGAATCAGCCCCAGCATTTT. Protein sequence: CASSLWISLNQPQHF.

This clonotype was seen a single time. At one boundary the junction diverges from the germline segment, which might be a read error. The chain has TRBV7-9 and TRBJ2-6; D tentatively fits TRBD1 or TRBD2 (5 bases each). The CDR3 runs 14 residues. Germline V gene sequence: CDR1 SEHNR, CDR2 FQNEAQ (reference sequence). CDR3 protein: CASSLGGRLNTEAF. CDR3 sequence (DNA): TGTGCCAGCAGCTTAGGGGGACGGCTGAACACTGAAGCTTTC.

CDR3 region: CASSHRDTPYEQYF. The DNA of the CDR3 is TGTGCCAGCAGCCACCGGGACACTCCCTACGAGCAGTACTTC. The chain has TRBV7-9 and TRBJ2-7, with D possibly being TRBD1 (6 bases). Germline V gene sequence: CDR1 SEHNR, CDR2 FQNEAQ (reference sequence). Deletions cut 5 bases from V and 2 bases from J, with 13 bases between. The CDR3 length is 14 residues.

The gene calls are TRBV14 and TRBJ2-7, with TRBD1 matching over 7 bases. This CDR3 is built from 15 residues. Trimming cost V 2 bases and J 4 bases; bases outside gene matches: 8. The germline V gene encodes CDR1 SGHDN and CDR2 FVKESK. In nucleotides, the CDR3 is TGTGCCAGCAGCCAATCCAAGACAGGGTTTTACGAGCAGTACTTC. Translated, it gives CASSQSKTGFYEQYF.

Comments on this clonotype: A much larger clone is a single base away; this may be a read error. The chain has TRBV19 and TRBJ1-4, with D uncertain. The V gene's germline CDR1 is LNHDA and CDR2 SQIVND (reference sequence). CDR3 length: 16 residues. In nucleotides, the CDR3 is TGTGCCGGTAGTATAGTCGGATTGCGCTCGACTGAGGAACTGTTTTTT. Protein: CAGSIVGLRSTEELFF. The variable domain in full, completed from reference TRBV19 and TRBJ1-4, reads DGGITQSPKYLFRKEGQNVTLSCEQNLNHDAMYWYRQDPGQGLRLIYYSQIVNDFQKGDIAEGYSVSREKKESFPLTVTSAQKNPTAFYLCAGSIVGLRSTEELFFGSGTQLSVL.

This clonotype was recorded many times. The chain joins TRBV24-1 to TRBJ2-5; 7 bases fit TRBD1. Germline values: CDR1 KGHDR, CDR2 SFDVKD. This CDR3 is built from 14 residues. J gave up 1 base and V 3 bases, and 1 base lay outside the gene matches. In DNA form, the CDR3 reads TGTGCCACCAGTGATCCAGGGGGCCAAGAGACCCAGTACTTC. Translation: CATSDPGGQETQYF.

The CDR3 sequence is CASSSVGLFF. In DNA form, the CDR3 reads TGTGCCAGCAGCTCCGTTGGGCTGTTTTTT. The V and J genes are TRBV7-9 and TRBJ2-2; no definite D call. The V end lost 4 bases, the J end lost 13 bases, and 7 bases lay between the germline ends. This CDR3 is built from 10 residues. Germline assignment: CDR1 SEHNR and CDR2 FQNEAQ (reference sequence). Based on the CDR3 plus reference TRBV7-9 and TRBJ2-2, the full variable domain is DTGVSQNPRHKITKRGQNVTFRCDPISEHNRLYWYRQTLGQGPEFLTYFQNEAQLEKSRLLSDRFSAERPKGSFSTLEIQRTEQGDSAMYLCASSSVGLFFGEGSRLTVL.

This sequence joins TRBV7-9 and TRBJ1-5; no definite D call. The CDR3 is 13 amino acids. With 11 bases removed from V and 0 bases from J, the gap between germline ends came to 11 bases. Looked up from germline, CDR1 is SEHNR and CDR2 is FQNEAQ (reference sequence). The CDR3 DNA reads as TGTGCCTGGAGTGACGATAGCAATCAGCCCCAGCATTTT. Translating gives CAWSDDSNQPQHF.

Note on this clonotype: The junction departs from the called germline gene at one end, perhaps through a read error. CDR3 amino acids: CAISESLGHPVYAYF. In DNA, the CDR3 is TGTGCCATCAGTGAGTCCTTGGGACATCCAGTTTACGCTTATTTT. This chain connects TRBV10-3 to TRBJ1-5; D may be TRBD1 (6 bases). Germline V CDR1 and CDR2: ENHRY, SYGVKD. The CDR3 runs 15 residues.

This clonotype has a count of ten or more. The chain's CDR3 is CASSFGTDWGYEQYF. The CDR3 bases are TGTGCCAGCAGCTTCGGCACGGACTGGGGCTACGAGCAGTACTTC. The rearrangement links TRBV7-2 to TRBJ2-7; weak D call: TRBD2 (5 bases). Germline CDR1 reads SGHTA; CDR2 reads FQGNSA. This CDR3 region has 15 residues. The V gene lost 3 bases and the J gene lost 3 bases, with 15 bases spanning the gap.

This clonotype was seen many times. The chain is built from TRBV7-8 and TRBJ2-5; the match to TRBD1 covers 7 bases. The CDR3 consists of 14 residues. Germline V gene data show CDR1 as SGHVS and CDR2 as FQNEAQ. V lost 4 bases, J lost 1 base, and 3 bases stayed unmatched. The CDR3 DNA is TGTGCCAGCAGCTCTTACAGGGGCCAAGAGACCCAGTACTTC. Encoded protein: CASSSYRGQETQYF. The variable domain in full, with the rest retrieved from reference TRBV7-8 and TRBJ2-5, is GAGVSQSPRYKVAKRGQDVALRCDPISGHVSLFWYQQALGQGPEFLTYFQNEAQLDKSGLPSDRFFAERPEGSVSTLKIQRTQQEDSAVYLCASSSYRGQETQYFGPGTRLLVL.

This clonotype was counted at least ten times. J is TRBJ2-7 and V is TRBV29-1, with TRBD1 identical over 9 bases. This CDR3 has 13 amino acids. Trimming removed 5 bases from V and 5 bases from J; junction bases left unmatched: 7. The germline CDR1 and CDR2 sequences are SQVTM and ANQGSEA. In DNA form, the CDR3 reads TGCAGCGTTCGCCGGGACAGGGTGCACGAGCAGTACTTC. This translates into CSVRRDRVHEQYF.

The V and J genes are TRBV7-9 and TRBJ2-7; D perhaps matches TRBD2 (6 bases). V lost 1 base and J 7 bases, leaving 14 bases between the germline ends. Looked up from germline, CDR1 is SEHNR and CDR2 is FQNEAQ (reference sequence). This CDR3 is built from 14 residues. The CDR3 nucleotides are TGTGCCAGCAGCTTAGAGGTTTGGGGGGAAGAGCAGTACTTC. It specifies CASSLEVWGEEQYF.

This clonotype appeared many times. This chain links TRBV10-2 with TRBJ2-5; D is possibly TRBD1 (5 bases). The V end lost 4 bases, the J end lost 5 bases, and 14 bases lay between the germline ends. Looked up from germline, CDR1 is WSHSY and CDR2 is SAAADI. The CDR3 sequence is 14 residues long. The CDR3: CASSGRQNVETQYF. The CDR3 coding sequence is TGCGCCAGCAGTGGGAGACAGAACGTTGAGACCCAGTACTTC.

The rearrangement uses TRBV5-6 and TRBJ1-5; D unresolved. CDR3 size: 15 residues. V shed 1 base and J shed 0 bases, with 8 bases lying between them. Looked up from germline, CDR1 is SGHDT and CDR2 is YYEEEE. The CDR3 sequence: CASSLYSPSNQPQHF. CDR3 DNA: TGTGCCAGCAGCTTGTACTCTCCTAGCAATCAGCCCCAGCATTTT. Drawing the rest from reference TRBV5-6 and TRBJ1-5, the complete variable domain is DAGVTQSPTHLIKTRGQQVTLRCSPKSGHDTVSWYQQALGQGPQFIFQYYEEEERQRGNFPDRFSGHQFPNYSSELNVNALLLGDSALYLCASSLYSPSNQPQHFGDGTRLSIL.

This chain joins TRBV6-2 or TRBV6-3 and TRBJ2-7; D gene uncertain. The CDR3 loop spans 15 amino acids. The germline V gene has CDR1 MNHEY and CDR2 SVGEGT. V was trimmed by 4 bases and J by 3 bases, leaving 16 bases between them. The CDR3 coding sequence is TGTGCCAGCAGTTCCCCTTCAGGAACCAGCTACGAGCAGTACTTC. Encoded protein: CASSSPSGTSYEQYF.

The chain recombines TRBV19 with TRBJ2-7; TRBD1 matches at 11 bases. Germline V gene lookup returns CDR1 LNHDA and CDR2 SQIVND (reference sequence). This CDR3 is 14 amino acids long. Trimming took 6 bases from V and 3 from J; bases not matched to a gene: 4. This chain's CDR3 is CASREGQGVYEQYF. In DNA, the CDR3 is TGTGCCAGTAGAGAGGGACAGGGGGTCTACGAGCAGTACTTC. Full variable domain (remainder filled in from reference TRBV19 and TRBJ2-7): DGGITQSPKYLFRKEGQNVTLSCEQNLNHDAMYWYRQDPGQGLRLIYYSQIVNDFQKGDIAEGYSVSREKKESFPLTVTSAQKNPTAFYLCASREGQGVYEQYFGPGTRLTVT.

DNA for the CDR3: TGCAGCGTTGAAGACGACAGGGACCCTCACTACGAGCAGTACTTC. Translating gives CSVEDDRDPHYEQYF. The gene calls are TRBV29-1 and TRBJ2-7; 7 bases match TRBD1. From germline, CDR1 is SQVTM and CDR2 ANQGSEA. The CDR3 contains 15 residues. V shed 0 bases, J shed 3 bases, and the junction held 8 bases outside the gene matches.

Comments on this clonotype: The junction does not match germline at one end; this may be a read error. CDR3 in amino acids: CSARDGAGDGETQYF. The CDR3 bases are TGCAGTGCTCGAGATGGAGCGGGGGATGGGGAGACCCAGTACTTC. The rearrangement uses TRBV20-1 and TRBJ2-5, with 8 bases identical to TRBD2. The CDR3 consists of 15 residues. Looked up from germline, CDR1 is DFQATT and CDR2 is SNEGSKA (reference sequence).

This clonotype was counted ten times or more. This chain joins TRBV7-9 and TRBJ1-2; 8 bases align to TRBD1. V shed 5 bases and J 4 bases; nucleotides not matched to a gene: 6. This CDR3 has 14 residues. Per the germline V gene, CDR1 is SEHNR and CDR2 is FQNEAQ (reference sequence). CDR3 loop: CASSTEGTGYGYTF. DNA for the CDR3: TGTGCCAGCAGCACAGAAGGGACAGGCTATGGCTACACCTTC.